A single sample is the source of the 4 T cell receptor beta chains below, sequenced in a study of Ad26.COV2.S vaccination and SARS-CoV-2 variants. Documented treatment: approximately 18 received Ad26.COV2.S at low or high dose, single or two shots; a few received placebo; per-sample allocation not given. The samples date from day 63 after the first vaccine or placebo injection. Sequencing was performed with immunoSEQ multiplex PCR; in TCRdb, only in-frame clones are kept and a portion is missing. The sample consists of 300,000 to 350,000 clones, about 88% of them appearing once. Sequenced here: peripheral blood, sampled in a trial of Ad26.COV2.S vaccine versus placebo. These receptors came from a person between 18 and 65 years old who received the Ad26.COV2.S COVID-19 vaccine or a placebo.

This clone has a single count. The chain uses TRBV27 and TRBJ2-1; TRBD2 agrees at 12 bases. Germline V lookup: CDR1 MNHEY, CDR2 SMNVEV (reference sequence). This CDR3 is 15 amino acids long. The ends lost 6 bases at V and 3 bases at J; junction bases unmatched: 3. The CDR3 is CASSLTSGGYNEQFF. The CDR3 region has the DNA TGTGCCAGCAGCTTGACTAGCGGGGGCTACAATGAGCAGTTCTTC.

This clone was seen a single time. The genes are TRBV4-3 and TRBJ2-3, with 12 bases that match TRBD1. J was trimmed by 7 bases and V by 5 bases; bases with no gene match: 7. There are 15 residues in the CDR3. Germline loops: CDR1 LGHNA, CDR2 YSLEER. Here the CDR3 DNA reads TGCGCCAGCAGCAAGGGACAGGGGGCCACGAATACGCAGTATTTT. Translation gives CASSKGQGATNTQYF.

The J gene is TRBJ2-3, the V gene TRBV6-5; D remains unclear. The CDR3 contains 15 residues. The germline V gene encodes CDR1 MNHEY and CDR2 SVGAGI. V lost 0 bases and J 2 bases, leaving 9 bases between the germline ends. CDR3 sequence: CASSYSQSLTDTQYF. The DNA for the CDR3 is TGTGCCAGCAGTTACTCGCAATCTCTCACAGATACGCAGTATTTT.

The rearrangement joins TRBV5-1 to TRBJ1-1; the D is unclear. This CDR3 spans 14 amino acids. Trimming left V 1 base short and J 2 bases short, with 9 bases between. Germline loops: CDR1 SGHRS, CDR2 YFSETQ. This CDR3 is CASSLRDFNTEAFF. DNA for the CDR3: TGCGCCAGCAGCTTGAGGGATTTCAACACTGAAGCTTTCTTT.